This TCR beta chain was recorded in a study of shared clonotypes between healthy human individuals (TCRdb year 2020). Regarding the complete study: Three men and two women, aged 18 to 49 years, made up the cohort. For each donor, CD4 naive and CD4 memory were each given three plates, CD8 naive was given two plates, and CD8 memory was given one plate. To estimate repertoire size and how much clonotype sharing occurs between individuals, the study deeply sequenced the blood TCR repertoires of five or six healthy adults. To increase sequencing depth and limit assay-specific biases, TCR repertoire library preparation and sequencing were carried out by different laboratories using diverse techniques. Between about 0.9 and 9 billion PBMCs per donor were obtained by leukapheresis.

General conclusions and limits of the study: Based on pairwise subsampling, the degree of clonotype sharing among donors was expected to be affected by sequencing depth. Because the study included only a small number of donors, the genetic and exposure-history diversity represented was limited. Sampling was limited to blood, and TCR repertoires in tissue likely differ from TCR repertoires in blood. Compared with non-shared clonotypes, clonotypes shared by all four sorted-subset donors had higher generation probabilities. Incomplete sequencing was indicated by rarefaction of sorted-subset datasets, despite the large sequencing depth. Estimated clonotype richness was generally larger for naive than for memory subsets. Around 5.4% of naive CD4, roughly 3.5% of naive CD8, approximately 2% of memory CD4, and 0.4% of memory CD8 clonotypes were shared across several donors.

CDR1 SGHNT and CDR2 YYREEE are derived from the germline V gene (reference sequence). From cysteine to phenylalanine, the CDR3 is 14 amino acids long. The read is trimmed to its CDR3 DNA, 42 bases read in frame from base 1. V and J are truncated by 0 bases and 2 bases respectively, leaving an intervening sequence of 8 bases. Using the deep immunoSEQ assay, multiplex PCR amplified TCR CDR3 regions from genomic DNA. Extracted genomic DNA from each cell subset was distributed evenly across all wells of several immunoSEQ 96-well plates, and each plate was treated as a replicate. For sorted subsets, each replicate PCR was loaded with 200 ng genomic DNA, equivalent to roughly 30,000 T cell genomes. Purified libraries were measured with a Qubit 3.0 fluorometer, size-checked on a Bioanalyzer 2100, and measured again with the KAPA Library Quantification kit. Each immunoSEQ 96-well plate was sequenced on its own single-read 150-cycle Illumina NextSeq 550 flow cell. Concerning the study's data processing: Because the immunoSEQ output included only junctional sequences and no quality scores, the filtering could not be the same as the filtering used for full-length reads. To assign V/J genes and CDR3, sequences were annotated using PyIR, a Python wrapper for IgBLAST v1.9, with IMGT germline references. Reads with weak V/J assignments (E-value above 1e-6), missing CDR3, stop codons, out-of-frame junctions, or ambiguous translated residues were removed. A V3J clonotype was defined by an identical inferred V gene, J gene, and CDR3 amino acid sequence. The percentage overlap between two repertoires was calculated by dividing the number of shared unique clonotypes by the size of the smaller repertoire. Three approaches were used to assess repertoire richness: RTK rarefaction, the Chao1 estimator, and Recon v2.1 estimates of unobserved clonotypes. Generation probabilities were computed with OLGA for all TCRbeta clonotypes obtained by the gDNA method from a few donors. TCRdb's version of the immuneACCESS table is confined to in-frame rearrangements and falls short of the full clone set. An unresolved V gene accounts for under half of the shortfall where checked; the remainder is of unknown origin. That table supplies the V and J calls and clone size; D and trimming were determined from the DNA. For this sample there are under 600,000 clones; approximately 97% appear just once. The ten largest clonotypes hold roughly 0.05% of the sample.

Donors were healthy HIV-negative adults with no recently reported acute infections or vaccinations. All donors were Caucasian adults living in Nashville, Tennessee, USA. CD4+ T cells were enriched by magnetic negative selection; naive cells were then positively selected on CD45RA, and the negative fraction formed the memory subset. Blood was collected by leukapheresis, and PBMCs were isolated by Ficoll-Histopaque density gradient centrifugation and then cryopreserved in liquid nitrogen vapor phase. Analytical flow cytometry was used to check the purity and quantity of every magnetically sorted T cell population. From each sorted fraction, genomic DNA was isolated and quantified by UV absorbance on a Nanodrop 2000c. In regard to this clone: Its antigen is unknown. No base quality values were provided; no much bigger clone lies one nucleotide off.

The clonotype was recovered from a woman aged 30 to 39 in good health. The sequenced sample was naive CD4+ T cells sorted from blood. The cell subset or site label for this specimen denotes: CD45RA+ positively selected. The V gene is TRBV5-4 and the J gene is TRBJ2-5; 5 matching bases give a weak D call of TRBD2. CDR3 loop: CASSLVASQETQYF. The DNA sequence is given as TGTGCCAGCAGCTTGGTAGCGAGTCAAGAGACCCAGTACTTC.